This record covers a single T cell receptor (beta chain). The antigen is not known. The sample is drawn from a study of blood T cells in healthy people across ages. Findings and caveats of the study: Diversity estimated from one million T cells was considered an underestimate.

Germline V gene data show CDR1 as ENHRY and CDR2 as SYGVKD. This CDR3 has 17 amino acids. V shed 3 bases and J shed 1 base, with 17 bases lying between them. Together with a sample-barcoded 5' primer, a J-beta primer mix was included in a second PCR lasting roughly 6 to 12 cycles. Every molecule of cDNA carried a tag from a template-switch adaptor with 12 random nucleotides. Samples each returned at least 3 million CDR3-containing paired-end reads. TCRdb reprocessed the 5' RACE reads with MiXCR, giving one entry per CDR3 protein. The sample has almost 1 million distinct CDR3 sequences, roughly half seen once.

The TCR originated in an older woman in good health. This rearrangement joins TRBV10-3 to TRBJ2-3, with D possibly matching TRBD2 (6 bases). Source material: blood. CDR3 residues: CAISDPGLKDGTDTQYF. The CDR3 DNA reads TGTGCCATCAGTGACCCGGGACTCAAGGACGGCACAGATACGCAGTATTTT.